The clone carrying this T cell receptor (beta chain) turned up a few times. Antigen specificity is unknown. This specimen comes from a study of blood T cells in healthy people across ages. Germline V CDR1 and CDR2: SGHRS, YFSETQ. The V and J ends lost 0 bases and 4 bases respectively, with 18 bases between them. The CDR3 is made up of 17 amino acids. A second PCR of about 7 to 12 cycles used a sample-barcoded 5' primer and a J-beta primer mix. TCRdb itself ran the 5' RACE reads through MiXCR, one entry per CDR3 protein. This table has roughly 800,000 distinct CDR3 sequences, roughly 24% appearing once. Study-wide results and caveats: The study found more naive CD4+ cells and higher diversity in long-lived than aged donors.

The same specimen was also included in a second study, on T cells of mothers and their children. That paper notes: Second-PCR amplification with M1S added sample barcodes and 2-4 random nucleotides. Over 9.5 million reads per mother and 2.5 million to 3.5 million per child were obtained.

This receptor was identified in a boy under 18 in good health. The chain carries TRBV5-1 and TRBJ2-3; D possibly corresponds to TRBD2 (6 bases). Material for sequencing was blood. The CDR3 loop is CASSLAGAPAGSDTQYF. The CDR3 nucleotides are TGCGCCAGCAGCTTGGCCGGCGCTCCGGCGGGGTCAGATACGCAGTATTTT.